The 20 T cell receptor beta chains presented below share a single source sample, sequenced in a study of cytomegalovirus exposure and HLA in healthy donors. Researchers ran the PCR with 60 Vbeta and 13 Jbeta primers. The assay was immunoSEQ multiplex PCR, and TCRdb's table has in-frame clones only and misses some. The table records approximately 100,000 clones, less than 85% of them present only once. Source material: PBMCs. Receptors were obtained from a woman aged 18-29 years in good health and CMV-seropositive.

In this sample, this clone turned up a few times. The chain couples TRBV13 to TRBJ2-1; 10 nucleotides align to TRBD2. The length of the CDR3 is 15 residues. V gave up 4 bases and J gave up 5 bases; unmatched junction bases: 5. Per the germline V gene, CDR1 is PRHDT and CDR2 is FYEKMQ (reference sequence). Written as DNA, the CDR3 is TGTGCCAGCAGCTCCGGGACTAGCGAGCACAATGAGCAGTTCTTC. Its translation: CASSSGTSEHNEQFF.

This clone has a handful of counts. The rearrangement joins TRBV6-1 to TRBJ1-1; D might be TRBD1 (5 bases). This CDR3 is 14 amino acids long. Trimming left V 4 bases short and J 1 base short, with 10 bases between. The germline gives CDR1 MNHNS, CDR2 SASEGT. This CDR3 reads CASSAQGGNTEAFF. CDR3 sequence (DNA): TGTGCCAGCAGTGCCCAGGGCGGGAACACTGAAGCTTTCTTT.

The chain carries TRBV7-6 and TRBJ2-1; 11 bases map to TRBD2. Germline V gene lookup returns CDR1 SGHVS and CDR2 FNYEAQ. The ends lost 0 bases at V and 6 bases at J; junction bases unmatched: 1. The CDR3 is 15 residues long. CDR3 sequence: CASSLALAGVNEQFF. In DNA, the CDR3 is TGTGCCAGCAGCTTAGCACTAGCGGGGGTCAATGAGCAGTTCTTC.

The chain links TRBV2 to TRBJ2-3; 13 bases map to TRBD2. The CDR3 is 16 amino acids. Germline CDR1 is SNHLY and CDR2 is FYNNEI. The V and J ends lost 5 bases and 2 bases, in that order; junction bases with no gene match: 4. The CDR3 reads CASSKGLAGTTDTQYF. The DNA of the CDR3 is TGTGCCAGCAGTAAGGGACTAGCGGGGACCACAGATACGCAGTATTTT.

CDR3 in amino acids: CASSPKRDRGYEQYF. CDR3 in DNA: TGTGCCAGCAGCCCCAAGAGGGACAGAGGCTACGAGCAGTACTTC. The chain has TRBV27 and TRBJ2-7; 7 positions agree with TRBD1. V shed 6 bases and J 3 bases; nucleotides not matched to a gene: 11. Looked up from germline, CDR1 is MNHEY and CDR2 is SMNVEV (reference sequence). CDR3 length equals 15 residues.

V usage is TRBV7-3 and J usage is TRBJ1-1, with D unclear. The CDR3 consists of 13 residues. Between the trimmed V and J ends, which lost 5 bases and 4 bases, there was a span of 11 bases. Germline loops: CDR1 SGHTA, CDR2 FQGTGA. The CDR3 DNA follows: TGTGCCAGCAGCCCCCAACCGAGCACTGAAGCTTTCTTT. Its protein is CASSPQPSTEAFF.

J is TRBJ2-7 and V is TRBV29-1, with 10 positions matching TRBD1. V dropped 4 bases and J dropped 4; count of bases not matched to a gene: 1. The CDR3 sequence is 12 residues long. From germline, CDR1 is SQVTM and CDR2 ANQGSEA. The CDR3 here is CSVGQGAYEQYF. In nucleotides, the CDR3 is TGCAGCGTTGGACAGGGGGCTTACGAGCAGTACTTC.

This clone was recorded a few times. This sequence joins TRBV15 and TRBJ1-1; TRBD1 matches at 7 bases. Unmatched junction bases numbered 1, after V lost 4 bases and J lost 8 bases. In germline, CDR1 is LNHNV, CDR2 YYDKDF (reference sequence). The CDR3 extends over 11 amino acids. The CDR3 DNA follows: TGTGCCACCAGCACGGACAGGGAAGCTTTCTTT. It translates to CATSTDREAFF.

The genes are TRBV6-6 and TRBJ2-5, with 9 bases that match TRBD2. The DNA end is a closer match to TRBJ2-7, so the J assignment may be wrong. Per the germline V gene, CDR1 is MNHNY and CDR2 is SVGAGI (reference sequence). The CDR3 runs to 15 residues. CDR3 sequence reads: CASSTTSGRVYEQYF. In DNA, the CDR3 is TGTGCCAGCAGCACGACTAGCGGTCGGGTCTACGAGCAGTACTTC.

The chain has TRBV6-5 and TRBJ1-1; 10 bases match TRBD1. This CDR3 spans 14 amino acids. Germline trimming cut 7 bases from V and 6 bases from J; bases unmatched to any gene: 8. Germline V gene sequence: CDR1 MNHEY, CDR2 SVGAGI. CDR3 in amino acids: CASTPGQGFAEAFF. For the CDR3, the DNA is TGTGCCAGCACCCCGGGACAGGGGTTTGCTGAAGCTTTCTTT.

This chain joins TRBV5-1 and TRBJ2-1; the D gene is possibly TRBD2 (5 bases). Trimming left V 0 bases short and J 0 bases short, with 10 bases between. The germline gives CDR1 SGHRS, CDR2 YFSETQ. This CDR3 has 16 amino acids. The CDR3 protein is CASSLVASSSYNEQFF. The CDR3 DNA sequence: TGCGCCAGCAGCTTGGTAGCGTCGAGCTCCTACAATGAGCAGTTCTTC.

The genes are TRBV14 and TRBJ2-5; 10 nucleotides match TRBD2. CDR1 is SGHDN, CDR2 FVKESK, per germline. After removal of 0 bases from V and 4 bases from J, the junction contained 5 bases not matched to a gene. This CDR3 has 16 amino acids. Written as DNA, the CDR3 is TGTGCCAGCAGCCAAGACAGCGGGAGGGCCCCAGAGACCCAGTACTTC. Its protein is CASSQDSGRAPETQYF.

J is TRBJ1-2 and V is TRBV14; 8 bases line up with TRBD1. The CDR3 is made up of 15 amino acids. Germline lookup yields CDR1 SGHDN and CDR2 FVKESK. Unmatched junction bases numbered 5, after V lost 2 bases and J lost 3 bases. Here the CDR3 reads CASSQRRGLDYGYTF. CDR3 coding DNA: TGTGCCAGCAGCCAACGCAGGGGGCTCGACTATGGCTACACCTTC. Full variable domain (outside the CDR3, taken from reference TRBV14 and TRBJ1-2): EAGVTQFPSHSVIEKGQTVTLRCDPISGHDNLYWYRRVMGKEIKFLLHFVKESKQDESGMPNNRFLAERTGGTYSTLKVQPAELEDSGVYFCASSQRRGLDYGYTFGSGTRLTVV.

The rearrangement uses TRBV27 and TRBJ2-5, with a possible D match to TRBD1 (6 bases). CDR1 and CDR2 from the germline V gene are MNHEY and SMNVEV (reference sequence). Trimming removed 4 bases from V and 4 bases from J, with 13 bases in between. The CDR3 sequence is 14 residues long. CDR3 protein: CASSWDGRGETQYF. The CDR3 nucleotides are TGTGCCAGCAGTTGGGACGGCAGGGGAGAGACCCAGTACTTC.

The V gene is TRBV28, the J gene TRBJ2-5; TRBD2 matches at 7 bases. The germline gives CDR1 MDHEN, CDR2 SYDVKM. The CDR3 sequence is 15 residues long. Trimming at V came to 2 bases and at J to 7 bases, leaving 10 bases not matched to a gene. The DNA of the CDR3 is TGTGCCAGCAGTTTAACTCCGGGCGGGGGTGCGACCCAGTACTTC. Its translation is CASSLTPGGGATQYF.

This chain connects TRBV4-2 to TRBJ2-6; 7 bases map to TRBD2. From germline, CDR1 is LGHNA and CDR2 YNFKEQ. Trimming removed 0 bases from V and 0 bases from J; junction bases left unmatched: 11. The CDR3 is made up of 20 amino acids. The CDR3 nucleotides read TGTGCCAGCAGCCAAGATCATATGGGAGGGGCGCTCTCTGGGGCCAACGTCCTGACTTTC. It is translated as CASSQDHMGGALSGANVLTF.

This clone was counted between two and nine times. The chain links TRBV18 to TRBJ2-5; 7 nucleotides match TRBD1. CDR1 is KGHSH, CDR2 LQKENI, per germline. Trimming removed 4 bases from V and 4 bases from J; junction bases left unmatched: 9. This CDR3 comprises 15 residues. CDR3 protein: CASSLRQGRAETQYF. The DNA of the CDR3 is TGTGCCAGCTCACTACGACAGGGTAGGGCAGAGACCCAGTACTTC.

The chain recombines TRBV9 with TRBJ2-3, with a tentative D call TRBD2 (6 bases). CDR1 SGDLS and CDR2 YYNGEE come from the germline V gene. This CDR3 is 15 amino acids long. V was shortened by 5 bases and J by 1 base, with 14 bases between the two germline ends. The DNA for the CDR3 is TGTGCCAGCAGTGGGGAGGATGGGCGCACAGATACGCAGTATTTT. Its protein product is CASSGEDGRTDTQYF.

This clone appeared a few times. At one end the junction does not follow the germline gene, possibly because of a read error. V and J are TRBV19 and TRBJ2-5; D unresolved. Germline CDR1 and CDR2: LNHDA and SQIVND (reference sequence). The length of the CDR3 is 12 residues. The CDR3 nucleotides are TGTGCCAGTAGTAACGTACGAGAGGCCCAGTACTTC. Amino acids: CASSNVREAQYF.

This clone appeared a few times. The CDR3 bases are TGTGCCACCTGCCCTGTTCGGGAGGGGGATACGCAGTATTTT. Translating it yields CATCPVREGDTQYF. This chain connects TRBV15 to TRBJ2-3, with 8 bases identical to TRBD2. Germline trimming cut 8 bases from V and 6 bases from J; bases unmatched to any gene: 10. The CDR3 extends over 14 amino acids. Germline V gene sequence: CDR1 LNHNV, CDR2 YYDKDF (reference sequence).